This T cell receptor beta chain comes out of a study of blood T cell repertoires in COVID-19. As for the study in general: Some COVID-19 samples were acute and others convalescent; all came from the United States, Italy and Spain. T cells, B-cell-depleted T cells, or PBMCs provided the cDNA or gDNA that served as material.

Per the original data handling: Cell counts per sample came from amplifying reference gene primers. Profiling relied on immunoSEQ multiplex PCR, and the TCRdb table lists in-frame clones only, not all of them. V, J and clone size derive from that table, while D and trimming were established from the DNA sequence. Here the sample spans more than 300,000 clones, around 87% being singletons. This clone was seen only once. Seattle patients were enrolled during active infection and followed longitudinally. V was pared by 2 bases and J by 5 bases, with 2 bases of the junction left unmatched. The CDR3 has 14 amino acids. Germline V lookup: CDR1 SGHRS, CDR2 YFSETQ.

Sequences were obtained from peripheral blood. The receptor was derived from a woman aged 25 to 39 with COVID-19, enrolled during active disease. The rearrangement joins TRBV5-1 to TRBJ2-2; 8 positions agree with TRBD2. CDR3 protein: CASSFTSGTGELFF. The CDR3 DNA is TGCGCCAGCAGCTTCACTAGCGGAACCGGGGAGCTGTTTTTT.